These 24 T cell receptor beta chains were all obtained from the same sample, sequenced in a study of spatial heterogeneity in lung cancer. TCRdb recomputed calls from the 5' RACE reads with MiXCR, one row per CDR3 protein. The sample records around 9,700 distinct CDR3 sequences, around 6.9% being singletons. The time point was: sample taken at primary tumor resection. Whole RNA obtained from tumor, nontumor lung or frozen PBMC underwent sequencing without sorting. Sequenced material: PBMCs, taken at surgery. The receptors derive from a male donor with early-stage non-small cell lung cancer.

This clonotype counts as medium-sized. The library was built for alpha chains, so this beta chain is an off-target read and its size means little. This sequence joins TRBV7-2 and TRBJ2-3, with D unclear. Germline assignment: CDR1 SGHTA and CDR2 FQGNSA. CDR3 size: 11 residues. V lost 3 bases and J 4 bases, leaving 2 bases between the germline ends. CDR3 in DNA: TGTGCCAGCAGCTTGGCAGATACGCAGTATTTT. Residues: CASSLADTQYF.

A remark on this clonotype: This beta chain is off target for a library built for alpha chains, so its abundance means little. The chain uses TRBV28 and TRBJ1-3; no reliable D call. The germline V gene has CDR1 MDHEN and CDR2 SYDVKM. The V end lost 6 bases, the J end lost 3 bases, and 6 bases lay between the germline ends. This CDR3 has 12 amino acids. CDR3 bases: TGTGCCAGCAGGGACCTTGGAAACACCATATATTTT. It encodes CASRDLGNTIYF.

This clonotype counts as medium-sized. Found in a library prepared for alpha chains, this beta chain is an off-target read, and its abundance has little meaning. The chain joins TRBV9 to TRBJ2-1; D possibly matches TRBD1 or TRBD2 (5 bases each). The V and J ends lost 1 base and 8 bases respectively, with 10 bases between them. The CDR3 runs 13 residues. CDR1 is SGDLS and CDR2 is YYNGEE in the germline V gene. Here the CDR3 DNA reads TGTGCCAGCAGCGTACTGGGGGATTATGAGCAGTTCTTC. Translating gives CASSVLGDYEQFF. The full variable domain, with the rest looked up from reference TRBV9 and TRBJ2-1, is DSGVTQTPKHLITATGQRVTLRCSPRSGDLSVYWYQQSLDQGLQFLIQYYNGEERAKGNILERFSAQQFPDLHSELNLSSLELGDSALYFCASSVLGDYEQFFGPGTRLTVL.

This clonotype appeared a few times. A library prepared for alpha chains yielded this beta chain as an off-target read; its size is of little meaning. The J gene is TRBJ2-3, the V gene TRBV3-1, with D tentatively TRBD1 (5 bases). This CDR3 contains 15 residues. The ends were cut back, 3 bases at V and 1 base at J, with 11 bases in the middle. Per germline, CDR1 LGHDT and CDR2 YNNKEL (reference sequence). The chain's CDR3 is CASSQRQSRTDTQYF. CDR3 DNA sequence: TGTGCCAGCAGCCAGCGACAGAGTCGCACAGATACGCAGTATTTT.

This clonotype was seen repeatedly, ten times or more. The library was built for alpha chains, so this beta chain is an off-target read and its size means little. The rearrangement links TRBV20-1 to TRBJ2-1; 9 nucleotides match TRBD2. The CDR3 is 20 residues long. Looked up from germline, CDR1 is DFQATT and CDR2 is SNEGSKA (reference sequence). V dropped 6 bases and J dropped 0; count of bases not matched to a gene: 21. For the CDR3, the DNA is TGCAGTGCAAAACCGGTAGGCGGGAGGGCCCTCTCGATCTCCTACAATGAGCAGTTCTTC. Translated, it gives CSAKPVGGRALSISYNEQFF.

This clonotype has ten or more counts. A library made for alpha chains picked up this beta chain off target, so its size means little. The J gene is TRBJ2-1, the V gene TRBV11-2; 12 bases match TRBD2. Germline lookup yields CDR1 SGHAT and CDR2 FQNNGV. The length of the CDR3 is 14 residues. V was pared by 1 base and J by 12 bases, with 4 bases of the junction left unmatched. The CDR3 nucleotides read TGTGCCAGCAGCTTAGTAGGGACTAGCGGGTTGCAGTTCTTC. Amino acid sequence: CASSLVGTSGLQFF.

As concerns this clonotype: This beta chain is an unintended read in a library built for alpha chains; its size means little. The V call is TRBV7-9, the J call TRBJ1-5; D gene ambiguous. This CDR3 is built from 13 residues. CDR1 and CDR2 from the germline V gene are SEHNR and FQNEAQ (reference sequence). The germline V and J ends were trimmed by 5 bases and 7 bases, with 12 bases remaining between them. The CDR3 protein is CASSPSEGQPQHF. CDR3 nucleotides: TGTGCCAGCAGCCCTAGTGAGGGCCAGCCCCAGCATTTT. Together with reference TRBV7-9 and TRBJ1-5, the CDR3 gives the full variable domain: DTGVSQNPRHKITKRGQNVTFRCDPISEHNRLYWYRQTLGQGPEFLTYFQNEAQLEKSRLLSDRFSAERPKGSFSTLEIQRTEQGDSAMYLCASSPSEGQPQHFGDGTRLSIL.

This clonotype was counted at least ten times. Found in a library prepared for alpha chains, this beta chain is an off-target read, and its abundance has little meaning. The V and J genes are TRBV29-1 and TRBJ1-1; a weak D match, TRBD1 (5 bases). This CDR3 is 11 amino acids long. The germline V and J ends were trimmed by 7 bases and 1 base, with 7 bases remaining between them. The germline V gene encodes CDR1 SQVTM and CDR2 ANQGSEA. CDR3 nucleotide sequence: TGCAGCGGGGGGTCGAACACTGAAGCTTTCTTT. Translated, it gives CSGGSNTEAFF.

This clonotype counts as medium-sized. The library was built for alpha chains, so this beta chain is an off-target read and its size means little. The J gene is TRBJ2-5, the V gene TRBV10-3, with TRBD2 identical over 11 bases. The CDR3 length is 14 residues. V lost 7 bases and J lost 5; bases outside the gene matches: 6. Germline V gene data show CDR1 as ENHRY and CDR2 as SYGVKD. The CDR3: CAINTGLAVETQYF. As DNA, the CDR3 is TGTGCCATCAATACGGGACTAGCGGTGGAGACCCAGTACTTC.

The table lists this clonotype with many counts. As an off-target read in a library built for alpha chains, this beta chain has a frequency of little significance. CDR3 bases: TGTGCCAGCAGCCCAGCGGGGACACGCAGCACAGATACGCAGTATTTT. It encodes CASSPAGTRSTDTQYF. This chain connects TRBV7-2 to TRBJ2-3; TRBD2 is a possible D gene (7 bases). This CDR3 has 16 residues. Trimming pared 5 bases from V and 0 bases from J, leaving 15 bases between. CDR1 is SGHTA, CDR2 FQGNSA, per germline.

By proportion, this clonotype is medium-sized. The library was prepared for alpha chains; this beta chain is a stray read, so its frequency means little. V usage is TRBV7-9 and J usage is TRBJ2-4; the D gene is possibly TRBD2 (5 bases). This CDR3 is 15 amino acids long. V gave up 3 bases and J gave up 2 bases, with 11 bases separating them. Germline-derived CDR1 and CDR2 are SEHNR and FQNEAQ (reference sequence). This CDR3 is CASSLVEGTKNIQYF. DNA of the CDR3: TGTGCCAGCAGCTTGGTCGAGGGTACCAAAAACATTCAGTACTTC.

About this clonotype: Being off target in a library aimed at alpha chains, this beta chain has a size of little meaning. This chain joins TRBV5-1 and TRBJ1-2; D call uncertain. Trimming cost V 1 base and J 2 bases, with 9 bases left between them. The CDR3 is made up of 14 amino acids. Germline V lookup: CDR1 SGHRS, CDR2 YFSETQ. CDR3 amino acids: CASSLREPNYGYTF. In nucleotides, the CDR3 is TGCGCCAGCAGCTTGCGGGAGCCAAACTATGGCTACACCTTC.

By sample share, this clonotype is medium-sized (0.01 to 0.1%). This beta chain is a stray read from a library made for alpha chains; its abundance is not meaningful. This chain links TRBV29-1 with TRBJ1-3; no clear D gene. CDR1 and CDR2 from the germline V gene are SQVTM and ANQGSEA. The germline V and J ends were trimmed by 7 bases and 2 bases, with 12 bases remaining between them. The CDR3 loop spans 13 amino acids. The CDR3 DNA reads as TGCAGCGCCTTAGCTCTCCCTGGAAACACCATATATTTT. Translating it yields CSALALPGNTIYF.

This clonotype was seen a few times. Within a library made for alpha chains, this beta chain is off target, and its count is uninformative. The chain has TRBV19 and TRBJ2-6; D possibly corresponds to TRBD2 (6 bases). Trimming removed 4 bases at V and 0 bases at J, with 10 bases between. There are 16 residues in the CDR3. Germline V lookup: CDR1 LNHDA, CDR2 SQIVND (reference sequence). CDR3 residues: CASSNFGGSGANVLTF. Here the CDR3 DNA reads TGTGCCAGTAGTAATTTCGGGGGCTCTGGGGCCAACGTCCTGACTTTC.

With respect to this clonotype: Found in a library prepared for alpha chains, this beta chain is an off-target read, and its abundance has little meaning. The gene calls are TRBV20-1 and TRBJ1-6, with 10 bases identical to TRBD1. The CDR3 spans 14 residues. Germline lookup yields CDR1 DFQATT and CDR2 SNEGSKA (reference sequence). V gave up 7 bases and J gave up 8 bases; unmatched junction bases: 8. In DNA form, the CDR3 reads TGCAGTGTTTCGACAGGGGGCGTATATTCACCCCTCCACTTT. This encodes CSVSTGGVYSPLHF.

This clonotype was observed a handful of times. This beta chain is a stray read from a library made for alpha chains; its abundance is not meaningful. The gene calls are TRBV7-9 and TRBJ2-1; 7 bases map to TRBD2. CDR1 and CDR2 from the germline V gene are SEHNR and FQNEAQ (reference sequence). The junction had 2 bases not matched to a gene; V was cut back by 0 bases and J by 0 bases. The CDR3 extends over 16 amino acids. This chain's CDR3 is CASSLALAASYNEQFF. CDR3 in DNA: TGTGCCAGCAGCTTAGCCCTAGCGGCCTCCTACAATGAGCAGTTCTTC.

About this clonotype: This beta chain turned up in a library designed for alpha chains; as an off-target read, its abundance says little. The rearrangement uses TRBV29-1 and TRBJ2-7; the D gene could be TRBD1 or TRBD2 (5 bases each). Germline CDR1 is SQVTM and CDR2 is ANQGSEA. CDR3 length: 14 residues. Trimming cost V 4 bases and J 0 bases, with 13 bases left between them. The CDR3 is CSVALSGGSYEQYF. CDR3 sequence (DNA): TGCAGCGTTGCCCTCAGTGGGGGCTCCTACGAGCAGTACTTC.

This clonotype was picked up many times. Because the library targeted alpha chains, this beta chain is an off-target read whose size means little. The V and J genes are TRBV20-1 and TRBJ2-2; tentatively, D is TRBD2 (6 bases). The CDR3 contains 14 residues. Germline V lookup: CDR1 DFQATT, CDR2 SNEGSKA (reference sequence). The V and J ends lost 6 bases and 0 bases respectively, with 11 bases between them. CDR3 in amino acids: CSAPLATNTGELFF. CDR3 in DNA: TGCAGTGCCCCGCTAGCGACGAACACCGGGGAGCTGTTTTTT.

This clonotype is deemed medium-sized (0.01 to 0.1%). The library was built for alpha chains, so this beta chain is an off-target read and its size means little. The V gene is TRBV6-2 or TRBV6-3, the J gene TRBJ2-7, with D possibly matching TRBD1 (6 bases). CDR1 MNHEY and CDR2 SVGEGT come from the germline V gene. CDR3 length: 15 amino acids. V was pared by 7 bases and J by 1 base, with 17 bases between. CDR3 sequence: CASTATIDRSYEQYF. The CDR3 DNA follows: TGTGCCAGCACCGCAACGATAGACAGGTCCTACGAGCAGTACTTC.

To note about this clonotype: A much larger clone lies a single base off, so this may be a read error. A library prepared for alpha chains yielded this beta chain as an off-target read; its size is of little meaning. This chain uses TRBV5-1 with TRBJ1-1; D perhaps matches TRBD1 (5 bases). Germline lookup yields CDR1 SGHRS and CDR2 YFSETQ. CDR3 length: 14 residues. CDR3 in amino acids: CANSFRASGTEAFF. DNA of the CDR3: TGCGCCAACAGCTTTCGGGCGTCAGGGACTGAAGCTTTCTTT.

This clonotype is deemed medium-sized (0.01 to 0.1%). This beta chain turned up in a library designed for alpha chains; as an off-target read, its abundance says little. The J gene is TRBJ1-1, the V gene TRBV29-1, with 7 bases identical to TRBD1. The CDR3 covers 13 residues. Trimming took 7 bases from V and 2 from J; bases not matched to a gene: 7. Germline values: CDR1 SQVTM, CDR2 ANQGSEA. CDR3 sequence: CSAMGQFNTEAFF. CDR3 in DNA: TGCAGCGCCATGGGACAGTTCAACACTGAAGCTTTCTTT.

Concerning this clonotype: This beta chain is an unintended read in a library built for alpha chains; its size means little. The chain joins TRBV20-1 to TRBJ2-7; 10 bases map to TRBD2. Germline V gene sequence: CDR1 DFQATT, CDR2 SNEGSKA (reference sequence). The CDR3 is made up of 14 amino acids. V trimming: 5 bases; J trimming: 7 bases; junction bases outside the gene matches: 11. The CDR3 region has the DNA TGCAGTGCTGGGAGGACTAGCGGCTCGGGAGAGCAGTACTTC. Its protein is CSAGRTSGSGEQYF.

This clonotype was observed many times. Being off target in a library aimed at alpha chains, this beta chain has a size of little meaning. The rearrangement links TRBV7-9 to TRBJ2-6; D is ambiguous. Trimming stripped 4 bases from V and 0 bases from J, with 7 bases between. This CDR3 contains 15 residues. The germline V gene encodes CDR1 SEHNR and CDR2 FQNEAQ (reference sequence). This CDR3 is CASSSLSSGANVLTF. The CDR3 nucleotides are TGTGCCAGCAGCTCGCTGAGCTCTGGGGCCAACGTCCTGACTTTC.

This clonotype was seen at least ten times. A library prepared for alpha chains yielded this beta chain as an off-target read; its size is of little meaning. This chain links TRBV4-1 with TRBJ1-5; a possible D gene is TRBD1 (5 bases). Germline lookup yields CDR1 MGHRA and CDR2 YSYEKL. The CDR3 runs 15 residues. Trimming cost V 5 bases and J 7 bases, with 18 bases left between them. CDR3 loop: CASSDRFGASQPQHF. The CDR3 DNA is TGCGCCAGCAGCGACAGATTTGGGGCAAGCCAGCCCCAGCATTTT.